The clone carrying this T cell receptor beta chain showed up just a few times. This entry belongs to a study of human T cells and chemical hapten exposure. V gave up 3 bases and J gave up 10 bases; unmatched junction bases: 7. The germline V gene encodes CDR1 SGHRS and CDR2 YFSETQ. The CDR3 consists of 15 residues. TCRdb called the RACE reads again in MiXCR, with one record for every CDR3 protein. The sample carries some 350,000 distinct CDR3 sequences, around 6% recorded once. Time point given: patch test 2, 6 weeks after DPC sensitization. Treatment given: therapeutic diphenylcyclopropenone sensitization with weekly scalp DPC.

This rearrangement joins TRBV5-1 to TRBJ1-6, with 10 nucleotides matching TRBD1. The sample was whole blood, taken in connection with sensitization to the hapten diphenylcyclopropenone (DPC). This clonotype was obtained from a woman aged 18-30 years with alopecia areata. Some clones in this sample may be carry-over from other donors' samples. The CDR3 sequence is CASSSRGTGESPLHF. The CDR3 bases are TGCGCCAGCAGCTCAAGGGGGACAGGGGAGTCACCCCTCCACTTT.